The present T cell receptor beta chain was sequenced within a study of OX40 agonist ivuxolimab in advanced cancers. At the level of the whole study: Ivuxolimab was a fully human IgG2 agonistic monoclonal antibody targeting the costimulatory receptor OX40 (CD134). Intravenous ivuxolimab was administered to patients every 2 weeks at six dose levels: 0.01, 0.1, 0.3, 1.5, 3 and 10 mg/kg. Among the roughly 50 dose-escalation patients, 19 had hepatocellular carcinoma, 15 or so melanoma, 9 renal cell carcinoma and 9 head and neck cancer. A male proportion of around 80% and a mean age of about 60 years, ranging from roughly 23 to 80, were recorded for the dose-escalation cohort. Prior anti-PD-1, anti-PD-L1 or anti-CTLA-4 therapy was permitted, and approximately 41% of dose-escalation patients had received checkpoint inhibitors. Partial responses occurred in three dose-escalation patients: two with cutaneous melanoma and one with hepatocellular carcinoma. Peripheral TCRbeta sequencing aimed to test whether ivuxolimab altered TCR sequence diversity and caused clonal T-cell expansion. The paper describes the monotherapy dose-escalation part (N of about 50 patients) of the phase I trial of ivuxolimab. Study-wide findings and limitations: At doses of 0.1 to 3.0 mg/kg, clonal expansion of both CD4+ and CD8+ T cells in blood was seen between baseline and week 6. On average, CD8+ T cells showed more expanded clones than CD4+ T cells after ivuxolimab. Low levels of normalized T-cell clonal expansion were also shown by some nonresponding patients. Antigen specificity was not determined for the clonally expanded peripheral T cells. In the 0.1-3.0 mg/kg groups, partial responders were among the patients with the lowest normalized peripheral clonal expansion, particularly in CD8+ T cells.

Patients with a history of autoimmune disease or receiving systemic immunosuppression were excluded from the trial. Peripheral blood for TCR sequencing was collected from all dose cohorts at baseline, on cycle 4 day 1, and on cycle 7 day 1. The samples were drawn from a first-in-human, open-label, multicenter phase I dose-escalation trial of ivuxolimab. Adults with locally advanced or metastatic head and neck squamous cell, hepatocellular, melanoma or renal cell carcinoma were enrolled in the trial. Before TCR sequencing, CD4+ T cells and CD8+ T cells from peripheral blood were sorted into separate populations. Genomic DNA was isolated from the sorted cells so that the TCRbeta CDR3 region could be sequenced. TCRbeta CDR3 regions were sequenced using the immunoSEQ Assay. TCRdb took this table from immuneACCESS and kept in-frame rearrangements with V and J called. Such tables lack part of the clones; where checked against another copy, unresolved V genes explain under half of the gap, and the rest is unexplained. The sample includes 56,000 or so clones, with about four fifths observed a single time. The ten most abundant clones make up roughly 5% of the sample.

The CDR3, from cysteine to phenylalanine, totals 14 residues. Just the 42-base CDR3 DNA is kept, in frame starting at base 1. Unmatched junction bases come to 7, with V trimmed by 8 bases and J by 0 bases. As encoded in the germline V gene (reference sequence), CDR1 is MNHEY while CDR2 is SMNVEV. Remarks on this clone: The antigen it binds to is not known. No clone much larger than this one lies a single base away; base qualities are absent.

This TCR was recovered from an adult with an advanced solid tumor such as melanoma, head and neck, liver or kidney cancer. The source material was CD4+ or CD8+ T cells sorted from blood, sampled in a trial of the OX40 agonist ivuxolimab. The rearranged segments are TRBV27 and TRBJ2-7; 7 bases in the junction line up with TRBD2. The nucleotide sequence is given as TGTGCCAGCGGATCAGCGGGGAACTCCTACGAGCAGTACTTC. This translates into CASGSAGNSYEQYF.